These 9 T cell receptor beta chains were sequenced from one sample in a study of blood T cell repertoires in COVID-19. Clones were sequenced by immunoSEQ multiplex PCR, and TCRdb holds only the in-frame ones, with some missing. There are over 250,000 clones in the sample; approximately 82% occur only once, and about 5% lies in the top ten. The sequencing input was PBMCs or T cells enriched from blood (not recorded which). These receptors were collected from a man aged 40-50 years who had been exposed to COVID-19.

The chain recombines TRBV5-4 with TRBJ1-4, with a possible D match to TRBD1 (6 bases). Per the germline V gene, CDR1 is SGHNT and CDR2 is YYREEE (reference sequence). V was pared by 2 bases and J by 12 bases, with 14 bases between. The CDR3 contains 13 residues. The CDR3 is CASSFTGKGELFF. CDR3 sequence (DNA): TGTGCCAGCAGCTTTACAGGGAAAGGAGAACTGTTTTTT.

The gene calls are TRBV21-1 and TRBJ2-5; TRBD2 was called by the table and not checked on the DNA. TRBV21-1 is a documented pseudogene. CDR3 length: 14 residues. In nucleotides, the CDR3 is TGTGCCAGCAGCGAAACTAGGACGGAAGAGACCCAGTACTTC. This gives the protein CASSETRTEETQYF.

The chain employs TRBV9 and TRBJ2-1; 10 bases are shared with TRBD2. The ends lost 3 bases at V and 9 bases at J; junction bases unmatched: 12. CDR3 size: 16 residues. Germline V gene lookup returns CDR1 SGDLS and CDR2 YYNGEE. CDR3 amino acids: CASSGDSGRFAFEQFF. CDR3 nucleotide sequence: TGTGCCAGCAGCGGAGATAGCGGGAGGTTTGCATTTGAGCAGTTCTTC.

This rearrangement joins TRBV12-2 to TRBJ2-5; no DNA check was done on the table's D call, TRBD2. TRBV12-2 is marked as a pseudogene. The CDR3 loop spans 12 amino acids. Here the CDR3 reads CASRPGLAGQYF. Written as DNA, the CDR3 is TGTGCAAGTCGCCCAGGACTAGCGGGCCAGTACTTC.

The rearrangement uses TRBV7-9 and TRBJ2-5; 9 bases align to TRBD2. The CDR3 sequence is 15 residues long. With V trimmed by 3 bases and J by 5 bases, 7 bases remained unmatched. CDR1 SEHNR and CDR2 FQNEAQ come from the germline V gene (reference sequence). CDR3 region: CASSLVREGVETQYF. The DNA of the CDR3 is TGTGCCAGCAGCTTGGTGCGGGAGGGCGTCGAGACCCAGTACTTC.

This clone was detected once. The rearrangement links TRBV5-1 to TRBJ2-2; 7 bases line up with TRBD1. Germline lookup yields CDR1 SGHRS and CDR2 YFSETQ. The CDR3 extends over 15 amino acids. Germline trimming cut 7 bases from V and 4 bases from J; bases unmatched to any gene: 10. CDR3 in DNA: TGCGCCAGCGCAGTGGGGACAGCAAGCACCGGGGAGCTGTTTTTT. Residues: CASAVGTASTGELFF.

The chain links TRBV19 to TRBJ2-1; unclear D gene. Germline V gene data show CDR1 as LNHDA and CDR2 as SQIVND (reference sequence). V was clipped by 1 base and J by 10 bases, with 11 bases between them. The CDR3 is 13 residues long. The CDR3 nucleotides are TGTGCCAGTAGTATAGTGGGCCCCCCCGAGCAGTTCTTC. Translation gives CASSIVGPPEQFF. The entire variable domain, with the rest obtained from reference TRBV19 and TRBJ2-1, is as follows: DGGITQSPKYLFRKEGQNVTLSCEQNLNHDAMYWYRQDPGQGLRLIYYSQIVNDFQKGDIAEGYSVSREKKESFPLTVTSAQKNPTAFYLCASSIVGPPEQFFGPGTRLTVL.

The V gene is TRBV24-1, the J gene TRBJ1-5; D gene uncertain. Deletions cut 4 bases from V and 6 bases from J, with 9 bases between. There are 13 residues in the CDR3. Germline CDR1 reads KGHDR; CDR2 reads SFDVKD. The chain's CDR3 is CATSERSGQPQHF. As DNA, the CDR3 is TGTGCCACCAGTGAGAGGTCGGGTCAGCCCCAGCATTTT.

V gene TRBV7-2 combines with J gene TRBJ2-3, with TRBD1 as a possible D gene (5 bases). The CDR3 extends over 19 amino acids. With 5 bases removed from V and 0 bases from J, the gap between germline ends came to 24 bases. The germline CDR1 and CDR2 sequences are SGHTA and FQGNSA. CDR3 sequence (DNA): TGTGCCAGCAGCAAGGCAGGGCATTTTGGCCGCTCAAGCACAGATACGCAGTATTTT. Translation: CASSKAGHFGRSSTDTQYF.